This entry lists 28 T cell receptor beta chains sequenced from one sample in a study of Tregs in tolerant kidney transplant recipients. Mixed chimerism was transient after nonmyeloablative marrow transplants from related graft donors. Sequencing used immunoSEQ multiplex PCR; TCRdb keeps in-frame clones, though not all of them. The table shows tens of thousands of clones, with roughly nine tenths occurring only once. The sample in question was CD4+ T cells from blood (PBMCs), obtained 24 months after the transplant. All receptors come from a human patient who received a combined kidney and bone marrow transplant. Some T cells may be provided by the graft donor.

This sequence joins TRBV7-9 and TRBJ1-3; no clear D gene. The CDR3 loop spans 16 amino acids. Deletions cut 3 bases from V and 2 bases from J, with 14 bases between. CDR1 and CDR2 (germline): SEHNR, FQNEAQ (reference sequence). The CDR3 DNA follows: TGTGCCAGCAGCTTGCGGCCTTACCGGGCTGGAAACACCATATATTTT. Its protein product is CASSLRPYRAGNTIYF.

In this sample, this clone turned up once. The V call is TRBV5-4, the J call TRBJ1-2, with 7 nucleotides matching TRBD1. The CDR3 runs to 15 residues. Per the germline V gene, CDR1 is SGHNT and CDR2 is YYREEE (reference sequence). V shed 5 bases, J shed 5 bases, and the junction held 12 bases outside the gene matches. CDR3 bases: TGTGCCAGCAGTTGGGGGAGACAGGGAGTTTATGGCTACACCTTC. The encoded protein is CASSWGRQGVYGYTF.

The chain carries TRBV5-4 and TRBJ2-5; a possible D gene is TRBD2 (6 bases). The CDR3 is made up of 14 amino acids. Trimming removed 1 base at V and 4 bases at J, with 11 bases between. Germline V gene sequence: CDR1 SGHNT, CDR2 YYREEE (reference sequence). The CDR3 nucleotides read TGTGCCAGCAGCTTGTTTGGGGGGTCAGAGACCCAGTACTTC. Translation: CASSLFGGSETQYF. Looking up the rest from reference TRBV5-4 and TRBJ2-5 gives the full variable domain: ETGVTQSPTHLIKTRGQQVTLRCSSQSGHNTVSWYQQALGQGPQFIFQYYREEENGRGNFPPRFSGLQFPNYSSELNVNALELDDSALYLCASSLFGGSETQYFGPGTRLLVL.

A note on this clone: The sample holds other DNA sequences that translate to the same CDR3. The chain has TRBV9 and TRBJ2-3; possibly TRBD2 for D (5 bases). V shed 10 bases and J shed 0 bases, with 15 bases lying between them. Germline assignment: CDR1 SGDLS and CDR2 YYNGEE. This CDR3 region has 14 residues. The CDR3 nucleotides are TGTGCCTGCTCGCGGACGGGAAGCACAGATACGCAGTATTTT. The encoded protein is CACSRTGSTDTQYF.

Remarks on this clone: The sample contains more than one DNA sequence encoding this CDR3. The chain joins TRBV29-1 to TRBJ2-1; 10 nucleotides align to TRBD1. The CDR3 loop spans 14 amino acids. After removal of 4 bases from V and 4 bases from J, the junction contained 4 bases not matched to a gene. Germline V gives CDR1 SQVTM, CDR2 ANQGSEA. CDR3 coding DNA: TGCAGCGTTGGCCGGGACAGGGGATACAATGAGCAGTTCTTC. Translated, it gives CSVGRDRGYNEQFF.

Only one count was recorded for this clone. The CDR3 loop is CASSLMGLVKTQYF. DNA of the CDR3: TGTGCCAGCAGTTTAATGGGGCTTGTTAAGACCCAGTACTTC. The chain joins TRBV28 to TRBJ2-5; D is perhaps TRBD1 (5 bases). This CDR3 comprises 14 residues. The ends were cut back, 2 bases at V and 6 bases at J, with 13 bases in the middle. CDR1 and CDR2 (germline): MDHEN, SYDVKM.

The chain combines TRBV5-1 with TRBJ2-2, with 8 bases matching TRBD1. V gave up 6 bases and J gave up 1 base; unmatched junction bases: 20. CDR1 is SGHRS, CDR2 YFSETQ, per germline. The CDR3 contains 20 residues. In nucleotides, the CDR3 is TGCGCCAGCACACCCACGAGGGGTATTACCGGGACAGGGAACACCGGGGAGCTGTTTTTT. Its translation: CASTPTRGITGTGNTGELFF.

In its sample, this clone was seen once. The sample contains more than one DNA sequence encoding this CDR3. The CDR3 here is CASSLRTGNSPLHF. The CDR3 DNA sequence: TGTGCCAGCAGCTTGCGGACGGGGAATTCACCCCTCCACTTT. This chain joins TRBV9 and TRBJ1-6, with D unresolved. The CDR3 is 14 amino acids. Germline V CDR1 and CDR2: SGDLS, YYNGEE. Trimming left V 4 bases short and J 7 bases short, with 12 bases between.

Here the CDR3 reads CASSMRTSGGPHEQYF. CDR3 nucleotides: TGTGCCAGCAGCATGAGGACTAGCGGGGGGCCCCACGAGCAGTACTTC. The chain employs TRBV5-4 and TRBJ2-7, with 14 bases identical to TRBD2. CDR3 length: 16 amino acids. Trimming at V came to 4 bases and at J to 5 bases, leaving 8 bases not matched to a gene. CDR1 and CDR2 from the germline V gene are SGHNT and YYREEE (reference sequence).

This clone occurred a few times. CDR3 amino acids: CASSPRQAYTEAFF. CDR3 nucleotides: TGTGCCAGCAGCCCCCGCCAGGCTTACACTGAAGCTTTCTTT. This rearrangement joins TRBV11-2 to TRBJ1-1; D gene unclear. Per the germline V gene, CDR1 is SGHAT and CDR2 is FQNNGV. Trimming took off 5 bases at V and 3 bases at J, with 13 bases between the two ends. The CDR3 consists of 14 residues.

The chain is built from TRBV10-1 and TRBJ2-7; possibly TRBD1 for D (5 bases). Germline V gene lookup returns CDR1 WNHNN and CDR2 SYGVQD (reference sequence). V lost 8 bases and J lost 11, with 16 bases in between. This CDR3 spans 11 amino acids. This CDR3 reads CASYSLGLKYF. Written as DNA, the CDR3 is TGCGCCAGCTACTCGTTGGGGCTTAAGTACTTC.

For this clone: The germline gene is not matched at one end of the junction; a read error may be the cause. The chain uses TRBV2 and TRBJ2-1; TRBD2 agrees at 10 bases. This CDR3 is built from 15 residues. CDR1 and CDR2 from the germline V gene are SNHLY and FYNNEI. The CDR3 DNA reads as TGTGCCAGCAGAGGAGGACTAGCGGCGAACAATGGGCAGTTCTTC. Protein product: CASRGGLAANNGQFF.

The genes are TRBV5-4 and TRBJ2-2, with TRBD2 identical over 8 bases. The CDR3 is 15 residues long. V trimming: 4 bases; J trimming: 6 bases; junction bases outside the gene matches: 8. Germline CDR1 SGHNT, CDR2 YYREEE (reference sequence). The CDR3 coding sequence is TGTGCCAGCAGCGAGCGGGGGCCGGGCGCCGGGGAGCTGTTTTTT. This translates into CASSERGPGAGELFF.

The chain is built from TRBV5-4 and TRBJ1-4, with TRBD1 identical over 8 bases. Germline values: CDR1 SGHNT, CDR2 YYREEE (reference sequence). J gave up 0 bases and V 4 bases, and 2 bases lay outside the gene matches. The CDR3 consists of 15 residues. The CDR3 coding sequence is TGTGCCAGCAGCGTGGACAGGGCAACTAATGAAAAACTGTTTTTT. This gives the protein CASSVDRATNEKLFF.

The V and J genes are TRBV28 and TRBJ1-2, with D tentatively TRBD1 (6 bases). Germline V gene data show CDR1 as MDHEN and CDR2 as SYDVKM. The CDR3 totals 14 residues. Trimming left V 3 bases short and J 3 bases short, with 11 bases between. Written as DNA, the CDR3 is TGTGCCAGCAGTTTTTCTGGACAGTACTATGGCTACACCTTC. It specifies CASSFSGQYYGYTF.

This chain uses TRBV25-1 with TRBJ1-3; D might be TRBD1 (6 bases). This CDR3 is 15 amino acids long. Germline V CDR1 and CDR2: MGHDK, SYGVNS. The V and J ends lost 7 bases and 0 bases respectively, with 13 bases between them. The CDR3 loop reads CASTAGGYSGNTIYF. The CDR3 bases are TGTGCCAGCACTGCGGGGGGCTACTCTGGAAACACCATATATTTT.

As concerns this clone: The sample holds other DNA sequences that translate to the same CDR3. The rearrangement uses TRBV7-9 and TRBJ2-7; tentative D call: TRBD2 (5 bases). Germline lookup yields CDR1 SEHNR and CDR2 FQNEAQ (reference sequence). V was pared by 5 bases and J by 4 bases, with 9 bases between. This CDR3 contains 12 residues. CDR3 sequence: CASSLRGYEQYF. The CDR3 DNA follows: TGTGCCAGCAGCCTACGGGGTTACGAGCAGTACTTC.

The chain carries TRBV4-2 and TRBJ2-3; 10 bases map to TRBD2. The germline V gene has CDR1 LGHNA and CDR2 YNFKEQ. V gave up 6 bases and J gave up 2 bases; unmatched junction bases: 8. The CDR3 spans 16 residues. The CDR3 here is CASSVLAGGSTDTQYF. For the CDR3, the DNA is TGTGCCAGCAGTGTTTTAGCGGGGGGATCCACAGATACGCAGTATTTT.

This sequence joins TRBV5-1 and TRBJ1-1; 7 bases are a match to TRBD1. V lost 4 bases, J lost 0 bases, and 6 bases stayed unmatched. The germline gives CDR1 SGHRS, CDR2 YFSETQ. This CDR3 contains 15 residues. CDR3 sequence (DNA): TGCGCCAGCAGCGCGGGACAGACCTTGAACACTGAAGCTTTCTTT. Its translation: CASSAGQTLNTEAFF.

The gene calls are TRBV30 and TRBJ1-2; the D gene is possibly TRBD1 (6 bases). V was shortened by 0 bases and J by 7 bases, with 9 bases between the two germline ends. The CDR3 sequence is 12 residues long. Germline V gene sequence: CDR1 GTSNPN, CDR2 SVGIG (reference sequence). The CDR3 spells CAWSVGGFGYTF. The CDR3 nucleotides are TGTGCCTGGAGTGTAGGGGGATTTGGCTACACCTTC.

V and J are TRBV19 and TRBJ2-7; weak D call: TRBD1 (7 bases). V gave up 8 bases and J gave up 2 bases, with 13 bases separating them. From germline, CDR1 is LNHDA and CDR2 SQIVND (reference sequence). The CDR3 runs to 13 residues. In DNA, the CDR3 is TGTGCCAGTGGAGGGACAGATGCCTACGAGCAGTACTTC. This gives the protein CASGGTDAYEQYF. The entire variable domain, with the rest obtained from reference TRBV19 and TRBJ2-7, is as follows: DGGITQSPKYLFRKEGQNVTLSCEQNLNHDAMYWYRQDPGQGLRLIYYSQIVNDFQKGDIAEGYSVSREKKESFPLTVTSAQKNPTAFYLCASGGTDAYEQYFGPGTRLTVT.

This rearrangement joins TRBV28 to TRBJ1-2; D is ambiguous. The germline V gene encodes CDR1 MDHEN and CDR2 SYDVKM. The CDR3 covers 11 residues. Trimming pared 8 bases from V and 8 bases from J, leaving 12 bases between. The CDR3 coding sequence is TGTGCCAGCGGACTGTATGAAGGCTACACCTTC. This encodes CASGLYEGYTF.

The chain carries TRBV5-1 and TRBJ1-5, with 7 bases lining up with TRBD1. CDR1 is SGHRS, CDR2 YFSETQ, per germline. CDR3 length: 15 amino acids. The V segment lost 4 bases and the J segment 0 bases; nucleotides outside the gene matches: 4. CDR3 region: CASSTGQYSNQPQHF. DNA for the CDR3: TGCGCCAGCAGCACGGGACAGTATAGCAATCAGCCCCAGCATTTT.

V and J are TRBV27 and TRBJ2-3; the match to TRBD2 covers 9 bases. This CDR3 is built from 16 residues. V lost 4 bases to trimming and J lost 0 bases; unmatched junction nucleotides: 5. CDR1 MNHEY and CDR2 SMNVEV come from the germline V gene (reference sequence). Here the CDR3 reads CASSSDSGGSTDTQYF. The CDR3 nucleotides read TGTGCCAGCAGTTCTGATAGCGGGGGAAGCACAGATACGCAGTATTTT.

This sequence joins TRBV5-5 and TRBJ1-2, with D hard to call. Germline-derived CDR1 and CDR2 are SGHKS and YYEKEE (reference sequence). The CDR3 runs to 12 residues. Trimming cost V 5 bases and J 6 bases, with 11 bases left between them. CDR3 sequence (DNA): TGTGCCAGCAGGTCAGGTGTGAATGGCTACACCTTC. Translated, it gives CASRSGVNGYTF.

V usage is TRBV4-2 and J usage is TRBJ2-1; 11 nucleotides agree with TRBD2. This CDR3 comprises 17 residues. The V and J ends lost 3 bases and 3 bases, in that order; junction bases with no gene match: 7. Germline CDR1 and CDR2: LGHNA and YNFKEQ. As DNA, the CDR3 is TGTGCCAGCAGCCACACTAGCGGGAGAGGGGACTACAATGAGCAGTTCTTC. Translating it yields CASSHTSGRGDYNEQFF.

The rearrangement joins TRBV7-2 to TRBJ2-6; TRBD2 agrees at 8 bases. Germline V gene data show CDR1 as SGHTA and CDR2 as FQGNSA. The V segment lost 5 bases and the J segment 2 bases; nucleotides outside the gene matches: 8. This CDR3 contains 17 residues. Written as DNA, the CDR3 is TGTGCCAGCAGCCCGGGGGGGGGCCTAACTGGGGCCAACGTCCTGACTTTC. Translation gives CASSPGGGLTGANVLTF. The full variable domain, rest sourced from reference TRBV7-2 and TRBJ2-6, is GAGVSQSPSNKVTEKGKDVELRCDPISGHTALYWYRQSLGQGLEFLIYFQGNSAPDKSGLPSDRFSAERTGGSVSTLTIQRTQQEDSAVYLCASSPGGGLTGANVLTFGAGSRLTVL.

The chain recombines TRBV15 with TRBJ1-2; D is ambiguous. Germline V gives CDR1 LNHNV, CDR2 YYDKDF (reference sequence). Trimming took 5 bases from V and 1 from J, leaving 17 bases between them. The CDR3 consists of 16 residues. The CDR3 is CATSPTGTVRNYGYTF. As DNA, the CDR3 is TGTGCCACCAGCCCCACGGGAACAGTTCGTAACTATGGCTACACCTTC. The full variable domain, its missing parts supplied by reference TRBV15 and TRBJ1-2, is DAMVIQNPRYQVTQFGKPVTLSCSQTLNHNVMYWYQQKSSQAPKLLFHYYDKDFNNEADTPDNFQSRRPNTSFCFLDIRSPGLGDTAMYLCATSPTGTVRNYGYTFGSGTRLTVV.